Given below is one T cell receptor (beta chain) in context. Its antigen is undetermined. The data derive from a study of T cell responses to AZD1222 COVID-19 vaccine. Study background: Second doses that came at about 4 or about 12 weeks were put together.

Germline lookup yields CDR1 MNHEY and CDR2 SVGAGI. V dropped 11 bases and J dropped 4 bases, with 15 bases sitting between them. There are 13 residues in the CDR3. TCRdb's copy holds only in-frame clones and misses some; the assay was immunoSEQ multiplex PCR. The sample shows fewer than 150,000 clones, 80% to 90% of them seen only once. Study-wide points: The study identified only five to seven AZD1222 recipients as seropositive at baseline. CD4 TCRs covered the whole spike, strongest at regions 160-218 and 743-854. Donors, mostly white British, included more females; clonal diversity was possibly underestimated.

Sequencing was performed on peripheral blood, taken on day 0 of AZD1222 vaccination. This TCR came from an adult in good health. This sequence joins TRBV6-5 and TRBJ2-1, with a weak D call TRBD2 (7 bases). In DNA form, the CDR3 reads TGTGCCGTTGGGGCGGGGGCTTACAATGAGCAGTTCTTC. It encodes CAVGAGAYNEQFF.